This TCR beta chain was identified during a study of CD8+ T cells in alopecia areata. The wider study: Oral tofacitinib (5 to 10 mg twice daily) was administered to treated patients. Study observations and caveats: For lesional scalp, especially alopecia totalis/universalis, clonality was higher than in normal scalp. A single nonresponder leaves the baseline CD8+ expansion link to response uncertain.

Details on this clone: The antigen remains unidentified.

Sample treatment: oral pan-JAK inhibitor, 5-10 mg twice daily. Alopecia areata patients provided lesional scalp punch biopsies and peripheral blood. This CDR3 is 13 amino acids long. Germline V gene lookup returns CDR1 SGHDT and CDR2 YYEEEE. V shed 1 base and J shed 2 bases, with 6 bases lying between them. Reverse transcription of extracted RNA yielded cDNA, which provided the sequencing template. Assay: immunoSEQ multiplex PCR; the TCRdb copy retains only in-frame clones and omits some. The top ten hold about 1.3% of the sample, which has about 200,000 clones, around 64% seen once. The rearrangement uses TRBV5-6 and TRBJ2-5; unclear D gene. The material sequenced was CD4+ T cells sorted from blood, taken between weeks 47 and 50, from a patient treated with tofacitinib. This clonotype was sampled from a human donor with alopecia areata. In DNA form, the CDR3 reads TGTGCCAGCAGCTTGTTCCAGCAAGAGACCCAGTACTTC. This codes for CASSLFQQETQYF. The variable domain in full, with the rest retrieved from reference TRBV5-6 and TRBJ2-5, is DAGVTQSPTHLIKTRGQQVTLRCSPKSGHDTVSWYQQALGQGPQFIFQYYEEEERQRGNFPDRFSGHQFPNYSSELNVNALLLGDSALYLCASSLFQQETQYFGPGTRLLVL.